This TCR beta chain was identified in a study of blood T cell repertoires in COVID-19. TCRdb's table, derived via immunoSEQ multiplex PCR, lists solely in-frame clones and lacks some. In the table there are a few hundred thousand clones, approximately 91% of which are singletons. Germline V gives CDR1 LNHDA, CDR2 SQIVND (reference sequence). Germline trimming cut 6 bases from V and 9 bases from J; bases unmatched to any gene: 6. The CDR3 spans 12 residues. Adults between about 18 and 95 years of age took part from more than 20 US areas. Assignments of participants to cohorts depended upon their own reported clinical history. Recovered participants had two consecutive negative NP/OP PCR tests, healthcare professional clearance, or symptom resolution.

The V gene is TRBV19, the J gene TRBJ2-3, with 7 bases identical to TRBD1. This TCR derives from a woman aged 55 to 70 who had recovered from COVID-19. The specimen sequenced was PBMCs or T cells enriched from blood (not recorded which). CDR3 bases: TGTGCCAGTAGGGGGGACAGTCGCACGCAGTATTTT. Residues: CASRGDSRTQYF.